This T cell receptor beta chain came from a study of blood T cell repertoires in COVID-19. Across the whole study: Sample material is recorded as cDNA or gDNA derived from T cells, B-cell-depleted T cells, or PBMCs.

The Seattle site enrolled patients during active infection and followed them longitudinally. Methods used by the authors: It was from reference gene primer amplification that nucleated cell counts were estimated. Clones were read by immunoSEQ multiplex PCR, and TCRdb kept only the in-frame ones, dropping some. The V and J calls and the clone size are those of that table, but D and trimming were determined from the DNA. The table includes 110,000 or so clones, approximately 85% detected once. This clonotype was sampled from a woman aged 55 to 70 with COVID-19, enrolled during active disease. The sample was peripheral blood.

CDR3 residues: CASSRRRETEAFF. The DNA of the CDR3 is TGTGCCAGCTCCCGAAGAAGAGAGACTGAAGCTTTCTTT. The rearrangement uses TRBV7-3 and TRBJ1-1; D gene ambiguous. V lost 8 bases to trimming and J lost 5 bases, with 15 bases between them. Germline V lookup: CDR1 SGHTA, CDR2 FQGTGA. The CDR3 totals 13 residues.